Below, 18 T cell receptor beta chains from the same sample are listed, as sequenced in a study of radiotherapy plus CTLA-4 blockade in lung cancer. Here immunoSEQ multiplex PCR was the method, and the copy in TCRdb shows in-frame clones only, minus some. The repertoire holds 45,000 to 55,000 clones, approximately 86% seen once, with around a sixth in the top ten. This material consisted of peripheral blood, taken from a patient treated with radiotherapy plus ipilimumab. The receptors derive from a human donor with non-small cell lung cancer that progressed on radiotherapy plus ipilimumab. Some clones in this sample may be carry-over from other donors' samples.

In this sample, this clone turned up once. DNA of the CDR3: TGCGCCAGCAGCCAAGATATGACAGGGGGATCAAGGGAGACCCAGTACTTC. Translation gives CASSQDMTGGSRETQYF. The gene calls are TRBV4-1 and TRBJ2-5; 9 bases are a match to TRBD1. V gave up 0 bases and J gave up 5 bases; unmatched junction bases: 10. CDR1 and CDR2 from the germline V gene are MGHRA and YSYEKL. The CDR3 sequence is 17 residues long.

This chain links TRBV5-1 with TRBJ1-2; 8 positions match TRBD1. The CDR3 consists of 14 residues. The junction had 4 bases not matched to a gene; V was cut back by 0 bases and J by 6 bases. The germline CDR1 and CDR2 sequences are SGHRS and YFSETQ. The chain's CDR3 is CASSLADRADGYTF. CDR3 nucleotides: TGCGCCAGCAGCTTGGCGGACAGGGCAGATGGCTACACCTTC. Supplemented by reference TRBV5-1 and TRBJ1-2, the full variable domain reads KAGVTQTPRYLIKTRGQQVTLSCSPISGHRSVSWYQQTPGQGLQFLFEYFSETQRNKGNFPGRFSGRQFSNSRSEMNVSTLELGDSALYLCASSLADRADGYTFGSGTRLTVV.

This chain connects TRBV11-3 to TRBJ2-1; 10 nucleotides line up with TRBD2. The CDR3 length is 15 residues. V shed 3 bases, J shed 4 bases, and the junction held 3 bases outside the gene matches. The germline gives CDR1 SGHNT, CDR2 YENEEA. The CDR3 sequence is CASSLGTSAYNEQFF. The CDR3 DNA reads TGTGCCAGCAGCTTGGGGACTAGCGCGTACAATGAGCAGTTCTTC.

V usage is TRBV18 and J usage is TRBJ1-3; D uncertain. Germline CDR1 and CDR2: KGHSH and LQKENI. Trimming cost V 1 base and J 2 bases, with 12 bases left between them. This CDR3 contains 16 residues. The CDR3 DNA follows: TGTGCCAGCTCACCACGAGGCGGATTCACTGGAAACACCATATATTTT. This encodes CASSPRGGFTGNTIYF.

V and J are TRBV5-1 and TRBJ2-2, with 13 bases that match TRBD2. CDR1 and CDR2 (germline): SGHRS, YFSETQ. This CDR3 is 13 amino acids long. Losses at the gene ends were 8 bases for V and 8 bases for J; bases not matched to a gene: 3. CDR3 region: CASGLAGDGELFF. CDR3 nucleotides: TGCGCCAGTGGACTAGCGGGAGATGGGGAGCTGTTTTTT.

The chain has TRBV9 and TRBJ2-3; the D is unclear. Trimming removed 4 bases at V and 0 bases at J, with 15 bases between. The length of the CDR3 is 16 residues. Germline lookup yields CDR1 SGDLS and CDR2 YYNGEE. The CDR3 DNA follows: TGTGCCAGCAGCACTCCCAAGACACCTAGCACAGATACGCAGTATTTT. Protein sequence: CASSTPKTPSTDTQYF.

This clone appeared a single time. In nucleotides, the CDR3 is TGTGCCAGCAGTGAGCAGGGGGCTGGTGGTGAAAAACTGTTTTTT. Protein: CASSEQGAGGEKLFF. V gene TRBV6-1 combines with J gene TRBJ1-4, with TRBD1 identical over 8 bases. The CDR3 runs 15 residues. Germline trimming cut 3 bases from V and 7 bases from J; bases unmatched to any gene: 7. The V gene's germline CDR1 is MNHNS and CDR2 SASEGT.

The rearrangement uses TRBV4-1 and TRBJ2-1; the D gene is possibly TRBD2 (5 bases). CDR1 and CDR2 from the germline V gene are MGHRA and YSYEKL. This CDR3 has 16 residues. V lost 0 bases to trimming and J lost 5 bases, with 14 bases between them. For the CDR3, the DNA is TGCGCCAGCAGCCAAGAAGGTCCGGGAAATAACAATGAGCAGTTCTTC. Its protein is CASSQEGPGNNNEQFF.

The chain employs TRBV4-3 and TRBJ2-7; TRBD1 aligns across 9 bases. Unmatched junction bases numbered 8, after V lost 4 bases and J lost 4 bases. The CDR3 is 15 residues long. Germline CDR1 is LGHNA and CDR2 is YSLEER. The CDR3 reads CASSRLGQGSYEQYF. In DNA, the CDR3 is TGCGCCAGCAGCCGCCTTGGACAGGGGAGTTACGAGCAGTACTTC.

The chain carries TRBV4-3 and TRBJ1-1; 7 nucleotides match TRBD1. The ends lost 1 base at V and 1 base at J; junction bases unmatched: 6. Germline V gives CDR1 LGHNA, CDR2 YSLEER. The CDR3 loop spans 16 amino acids. This chain's CDR3 is CASSQVRGTANTEAFF. The CDR3 DNA is TGCGCCAGCAGCCAAGTCCGAGGGACAGCGAACACTGAAGCTTTCTTT.

In its sample, this clone was seen once. V and J are TRBV6-6 and TRBJ2-7, with a weak D call TRBD1 (6 bases). V was pared by 8 bases and J by 3 bases, with 11 bases between. Germline V lookup: CDR1 MNHNY, CDR2 SVGAGI (reference sequence). CDR3 size: 12 residues. CDR3 nucleotide sequence: TGTGCCAGCGGCCAACAGGGCTACGAGCAGTACTTC. Translation gives CASGQQGYEQYF.

The chain recombines TRBV5-1 with TRBJ2-5, with D tentatively TRBD2 (6 bases). The CDR3 covers 14 residues. Looked up from germline, CDR1 is SGHRS and CDR2 is YFSETQ. The germline V and J ends were trimmed by 8 bases and 3 bases, with 17 bases remaining between them. The CDR3 coding sequence is TGCGCCAGTCGACAGAGCGGGTCAAAAGAGACCCAGTACTTC. Protein: CASRQSGSKETQYF.

The gene calls are TRBV6-6 and TRBJ2-1; D perhaps matches TRBD2 (5 bases). Germline V CDR1 and CDR2: MNHNY, SVGAGI (reference sequence). Trimming pared 3 bases from V and 7 bases from J, leaving 16 bases between. CDR3 length equals 15 residues. The CDR3 loop is CASSYFAAGLNEQFF. DNA for the CDR3: TGTGCCAGCAGTTATTTCGCGGCGGGTTTGAATGAGCAGTTCTTC.

The chain carries TRBV11-3 and TRBJ2-1; D is perhaps TRBD1 (5 bases). The length of the CDR3 is 15 residues. Germline V gene lookup returns CDR1 SGHNT and CDR2 YENEEA. V was trimmed by 2 bases and J by 2 bases, leaving 10 bases between them. The CDR3 is CASSLQGAAYNEQFF. The CDR3 DNA reads TGTGCCAGCAGCTTACAAGGGGCCGCCTACAATGAGCAGTTCTTC.

The CDR3 protein is CASSSGTREIEQFF. CDR3 DNA: TGTGCCAGCAGCTCCGGGACTAGAGAGATTGAGCAGTTCTTC. V gene TRBV7-6 combines with J gene TRBJ2-1, with TRBD2 identical over 8 bases. Per germline, CDR1 SGHVS and CDR2 FNYEAQ. The CDR3 sequence is 14 residues long. Unmatched junction bases numbered 8, after V lost 4 bases and J lost 9 bases.

The CDR3 spells CASTFPSRRSYEQYF. CDR3 in DNA: TGTGCCAGCACCTTTCCATCCAGGCGTTCCTACGAGCAGTACTTC. This rearrangement joins TRBV11-2 to TRBJ2-7; D is unresolved. Germline V lookup: CDR1 SGHAT, CDR2 FQNNGV. V lost 7 bases to trimming and J lost 1 base, with 17 bases between them. The CDR3 covers 15 residues.

The chain joins TRBV27 to TRBJ1-1; 7 bases match TRBD1. The CDR3 sequence is 14 residues long. The germline gives CDR1 MNHEY, CDR2 SMNVEV (reference sequence). V trimming: 3 bases; J trimming: 4 bases; junction bases outside the gene matches: 5. CDR3 sequence (DNA): TGTGCCAGCAGTTTTAAGGGGGCTGGCACTGAAGCTTTCTTT. It specifies CASSFKGAGTEAFF.

This sequence joins TRBV27 and TRBJ2-1; TRBD1 matches at 9 bases. CDR1 and CDR2 (germline): MNHEY, SMNVEV (reference sequence). This CDR3 contains 16 residues. The trim removed 5 bases at V and 6 bases at J, leaving 11 bases unmatched. The CDR3 sequence: CASSGSGTGKVNEQFF. CDR3 coding DNA: TGTGCCAGCAGTGGATCCGGGACAGGGAAGGTCAATGAGCAGTTCTTC.